These 9 T cell receptor beta chains were sequenced from one sample in a study of human T cells and chemical hapten exposure. Time point here: healthy volunteer bleed at 6 weeks. The template was total RNA from unfractionated whole blood. TCRdb recomputed calls from the RACE reads with MiXCR, one row per CDR3 protein. Here the sample spans about 34,000 distinct CDR3 sequences, roughly 5% being singletons. The sequenced sample consisted of whole blood. All receptors come from a human donor in good health. Some clones in this sample may be carry-over from other donors' samples.

V gene TRBV10-3 combines with J gene TRBJ1-5; D uncertain. Deletions cut 0 bases from V and 10 bases from J, with 19 bases between. Germline V gives CDR1 ENHRY, CDR2 SYGVKD. There are 16 residues in the CDR3. CDR3: CAISESWDLVGDPQHF. The CDR3 DNA is TGTGCCATCAGTGAGTCATGGGATCTGGTTGGAGATCCCCAGCATTTT.

This clonotype was seen ten or more times. The genes are TRBV5-4 and TRBJ2-7; D might be TRBD1 (5 bases). Germline V gene data show CDR1 as SGHNT and CDR2 as YYREEE (reference sequence). V dropped 1 base and J dropped 0 bases, with 14 bases sitting between them. CDR3 size: 16 residues. The DNA for the CDR3 is TGTGCCAGCAGCTTGTCGGTGGGGCAATTCTCCTACGAGCAGTACTTC. Protein sequence: CASSLSVGQFSYEQYF.

Many counts were recorded for this clonotype. This chain joins TRBV20-1 and TRBJ1-5; TRBD1 matches 9 bases. Germline assignment: CDR1 DFQATT and CDR2 SNEGSKA (reference sequence). V lost 7 bases and J lost 1; bases outside the gene matches: 23. The CDR3 has 20 amino acids. In DNA form, the CDR3 reads TGCAGTGTCCGGGACAGGGTGACCAGAGGGGTAAAAAAAAGCAATCAGCCCCAGCATTTT. It yields the protein CSVRDRVTRGVKKSNQPQHF.

The rearrangement uses TRBV18 and TRBJ2-1; 9 nucleotides line up with TRBD1. CDR1 KGHSH and CDR2 LQKENI come from the germline V gene. The trim removed 0 bases at V and 6 bases at J, leaving 3 bases unmatched. CDR3 size: 15 residues. The CDR3 DNA reads TGTGCCAGCTCACCACCGGGGACAGGGACCAATGAGCAGTTCTTC. Translated: CASSPPGTGTNEQFF.

This clonotype was observed at least ten times. The DNA of the CDR3 is TGTGCCAGCAGTGGACAGTTGGAGACTGAAGCTTTCTTT. Residues: CASSGQLETEAFF. The chain carries TRBV2 and TRBJ1-1; D possibly corresponds to TRBD1 (5 bases). V was pared by 4 bases and J by 5 bases, with 11 bases between. This CDR3 is 13 amino acids long. The germline gives CDR1 SNHLY, CDR2 FYNNEI.

This clonotype occurred many times. The V and J genes are TRBV28 and TRBJ2-7; perhaps TRBD1 as D (6 bases). With 4 bases removed from V and 4 bases from J, the gap between germline ends came to 8 bases. The CDR3 runs 12 residues. Germline CDR1 is MDHEN and CDR2 is SYDVKM. CDR3 in amino acids: CASSYRVYEQYF. For the CDR3, the DNA is TGTGCCAGCAGTTACAGGGTTTACGAGCAGTACTTC. The full variable domain, completed using reference TRBV28 and TRBJ2-7, is DVKVTQSSRYLVKRTGEKVFLECVQDMDHENMFWYRQDPGLGLRLIYFSYDVKMKEKGDIPEGYSVSREKKERFSLILESASTNQTSMYLCASSYRVYEQYFGPGTRLTVT.

This clonotype has a count of ten or more. This sequence joins TRBV2 and TRBJ2-1; 9 bases are shared with TRBD1. Germline V gene lookup returns CDR1 SNHLY and CDR2 FYNNEI. CDR3 size: 12 residues. The J segment lost 9 bases and the V segment lost 4 bases, leaving 1 base of the junction unmatched. The CDR3 region has the DNA TGTGCCAGCAGTGGACAGGGGGGTGAGCAGTTCTTC. Its protein product is CASSGQGGEQFF.

This clonotype was recorded at least ten times. V is TRBV20-1 and J is TRBJ1-2, with 8 bases fitting TRBD1. V shed 3 bases and J 1 base; nucleotides not matched to a gene: 4. CDR1 is DFQATT and CDR2 is SNEGSKA in the germline V gene (reference sequence). This CDR3 contains 14 residues. CDR3 sequence: CSARDRVINYGYTF. Written as DNA, the CDR3 is TGCAGTGCTAGGGACAGGGTAATTAACTATGGCTACACCTTC.

This clonotype was found many times. This chain uses TRBV20-1 with TRBJ1-6, with 7 nucleotides matching TRBD1. V trimming: 2 bases; J trimming: 7 bases; junction bases outside the gene matches: 5. In germline, CDR1 is DFQATT, CDR2 SNEGSKA (reference sequence). The CDR3 spans 14 residues. CDR3 in amino acids: CSARPGQQNSPLHF. CDR3 nucleotide sequence: TGCAGTGCTAGACCGGGACAGCAGAATTCACCCCTCCACTTT.